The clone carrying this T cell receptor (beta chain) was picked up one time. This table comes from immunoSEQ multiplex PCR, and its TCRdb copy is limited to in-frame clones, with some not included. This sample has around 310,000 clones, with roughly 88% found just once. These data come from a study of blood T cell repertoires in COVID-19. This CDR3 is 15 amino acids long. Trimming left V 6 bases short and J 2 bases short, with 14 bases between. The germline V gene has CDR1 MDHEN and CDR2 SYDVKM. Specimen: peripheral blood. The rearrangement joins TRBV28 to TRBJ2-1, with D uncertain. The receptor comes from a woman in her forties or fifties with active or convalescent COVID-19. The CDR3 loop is CASSPLSRAYNEQFF. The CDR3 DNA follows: TGTGCCAGCAGCCCTCTATCCCGGGCCTACAATGAGCAGTTCTTC. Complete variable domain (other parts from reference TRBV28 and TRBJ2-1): DVKVTQSSRYLVKRTGEKVFLECVQDMDHENMFWYRQDPGLGLRLIYFSYDVKMKEKGDIPEGYSVSREKKERFSLILESASTNQTSMYLCASSPLSRAYNEQFFGPGTRLTVL.